The 29 T cell receptor beta chains given below trace back to one sample, sequenced in a study of T cells in Graves' hyperthyroidism and ophthalmopathy. RNA transcripts gave rise to amplified TCR beta CDR3 regions. The study used the HTBI primer set for a first-round RT-PCR of the TCR CDR3. In TCRdb, the multiplex PCR reads were re-called with MiXCR into one record per CDR3 protein. This sample has about 410,000 distinct CDR3 sequences; about 15% occur once, and the top ten carry about 18%. Input material: blood. The receptors come from a woman in her thirties with Graves' ophthalmopathy.

The J gene is TRBJ1-6, the V gene TRBV30, with 10 bases fitting TRBD1. V was pared by 5 bases and J by 10 bases, with 5 bases of the junction left unmatched. Germline lookup yields CDR1 GTSNPN and CDR2 SVGIG (reference sequence). The CDR3 runs 13 residues. The CDR3 loop is CAWQGQGLSPLHF. The CDR3 nucleotides are TGTGCCTGGCAGGGACAGGGGTTATCACCCCTCCACTTT. The whole variable domain, remainder taken from reference TRBV30 and TRBJ1-6, is SQTIHQWPATLVQPVGSPLSLECTVEGTSNPNLYWYRQAAGRGLQLLFYSVGIGQISSEVPQNLSASRPQDRQFILSSKKLLLSDSGFYLCAWQGQGLSPLHFGNGTRLTVT.

V and J are TRBV9 and TRBJ1-4; TRBD1 matches at 7 bases. Germline V gene sequence: CDR1 SGDLS, CDR2 YYNGEE. This CDR3 is built from 15 residues. Unmatched junction bases numbered 8, after V lost 4 bases and J lost 5 bases. CDR3 coding DNA: TGTGCCAGCAGCACCCAAGGGACAGTAAATGAAAAACTGTTTTTT. This codes for CASSTQGTVNEKLFF.

The sample holds many counts of this clonotype. V gene TRBV19 combines with J gene TRBJ1-1; maybe TRBD1 (6 bases). This CDR3 contains 14 residues. Germline loops: CDR1 LNHDA, CDR2 SQIVND (reference sequence). Trimming removed 5 bases from V and 6 bases from J, with 16 bases in between. CDR3 sequence (DNA): TGTGCCAGTAGTGTAGCAGGGGAGGCGGCTGAAGCTTTCTTT. Amino acids: CASSVAGEAAEAFF.

The CDR3 protein is CASSLSAGGPNEQFF. DNA of the CDR3: TGCGCCAGCAGCCTCTCGGCGGGGGGGCCCAATGAGCAGTTCTTC. The chain uses TRBV4-1 and TRBJ2-1, with 9 bases lining up with TRBD2. Germline trimming cut 4 bases from V and 6 bases from J; bases unmatched to any gene: 7. The germline gives CDR1 MGHRA, CDR2 YSYEKL. This CDR3 comprises 15 residues.

This clonotype was recorded many times. The rearrangement uses TRBV18 and TRBJ2-7, with a weak D call TRBD1 (6 bases). CDR1 is KGHSH, CDR2 LQKENI, per germline. CDR3 length equals 15 residues. Trimming removed 4 bases from V and 0 bases from J, with 13 bases in between. DNA of the CDR3: TGTGCCAGCTCACAACAGGGTGGGAGCTCCTACGAGCAGTACTTC. It encodes CASSQQGGSSYEQYF.

The genes are TRBV20-1 and TRBJ2-1; 10 positions agree with TRBD2. Germline CDR1 is DFQATT and CDR2 is SNEGSKA (reference sequence). With V trimmed by 7 bases and J by 0 bases, 9 bases remained unmatched. The CDR3 is made up of 16 amino acids. The CDR3 here is CSVPSGGSSSYNEQFF. CDR3 nucleotide sequence: TGCAGTGTACCTAGCGGGGGCTCCAGCTCCTACAATGAGCAGTTCTTC.

This clonotype turned up a few times. The chain uses TRBV5-8 and TRBJ2-6; tentatively, D is TRBD2 (5 bases). V lost 5 bases to trimming and J lost 3 bases, with 15 bases between them. The CDR3 contains 16 residues. Germline CDR1 and CDR2: SGHTS and YDEGEE. CDR3: CASSSELVFGANVLTF. The CDR3, as DNA: TGTGCCAGCAGTTCCGAACTAGTTTTTGGGGCCAACGTCCTGACTTTC.

This clonotype was observed at least ten times. V usage is TRBV2 and J usage is TRBJ1-1, with no clear D. V was cut by 7 bases and J by 3 bases, with 9 bases left in between. CDR1 is SNHLY, CDR2 FYNNEI, per germline. CDR3 length: 12 residues. CDR3 loop: CASKKEDTEAFF. The CDR3 DNA sequence: TGTGCCAGCAAGAAGGAGGACACTGAAGCTTTCTTT.

This clonotype has a count of ten or more. The chain links TRBV6-1 to TRBJ2-5; D might be TRBD1 (6 bases). The V end lost 2 bases, the J end lost 3 bases, and 25 bases lay between the germline ends. The CDR3 consists of 19 residues. The germline V gene has CDR1 MNHNS and CDR2 SASEGT. CDR3 in DNA: TGTGCCAGCAGTGAATATCGGGGTTGGGCAGGGGCTACGAAAGAGACCCAGTACTTC. This sequence encodes CASSEYRGWAGATKETQYF.

In this sample, this clonotype turned up many times. J is TRBJ2-2 and V is TRBV20-1; TRBD1 matches at 7 bases. The CDR3 spans 15 residues. From germline, CDR1 is DFQATT and CDR2 SNEGSKA (reference sequence). V gave up 7 bases and J gave up 2 bases; unmatched junction bases: 10. The DNA for the CDR3 is TGCAGTGTTACCAACCGGGACAGCAACACCGGGGAGCTGTTTTTT. It specifies CSVTNRDSNTGELFF.

The V and J genes are TRBV6-1 and TRBJ1-1; a possible D gene is TRBD1 (5 bases). Germline loops: CDR1 MNHNS, CDR2 SASEGT. This CDR3 is built from 14 residues. Trimming stripped 6 bases from V and 9 bases from J, with 20 bases between. CDR3 in DNA: TGTGCCAGCAGACTGGGACGAATTTATCCCAAAGCTTTCTTT. Residues: CASRLGRIYPKAFF.

This clonotype showed up many times. V is TRBV29-1 and J is TRBJ2-6, with 8 bases identical to TRBD1. After removal of 6 bases from V and 1 base from J, the junction contained 8 bases not matched to a gene. Germline CDR1 SQVTM, CDR2 ANQGSEA. This CDR3 has 16 residues. CDR3 protein: CSVADRGGSGANVLTF. The DNA of the CDR3 is TGCAGCGTCGCTGACAGGGGCGGATCTGGGGCCAACGTCCTGACTTTC.

The J gene is TRBJ2-7, the V gene TRBV12-3 or TRBV12-4, with 9 bases identical to TRBD2. J was trimmed by 2 bases and V by 9 bases; bases with no gene match: 5. This CDR3 spans 13 amino acids. DNA of the CDR3: TGTGCCAGTCGACTAGCGGAAACCTACGAGCAGTACTTC. Its protein is CASRLAETYEQYF.

This clonotype was counted at least ten times. The chain couples TRBV27 to TRBJ2-7; D might be TRBD1 or TRBD2, each matching 5 bases. The ends were cut back, 6 bases at V and 4 bases at J, with 25 bases in the middle. The germline gives CDR1 MNHEY, CDR2 SMNVEV (reference sequence). The CDR3 runs to 17 residues. The CDR3 is CASRQASLGPGPYEQYF. The CDR3 nucleotides are TGTGCCAGCAGACAAGCAAGCTTGGGGCCGGGGCCTTACGAGCAGTACTTC.

This rearrangement joins TRBV6-5 to TRBJ1-1; tentatively, D is TRBD1 (5 bases). V lost 3 bases and J lost 3, with 8 bases in between. Germline V gene data show CDR1 as MNHEY and CDR2 as SVGAGI. The CDR3 length is 13 residues. The CDR3 DNA reads TGTGCCAGCAGTTATATGGGGGACACTGAAGCTTTCTTT. This gives the protein CASSYMGDTEAFF.

This clonotype has more than one count but fewer than ten. This chain links TRBV6-1 with TRBJ2-7; D is undetermined. Germline loops: CDR1 MNHNS, CDR2 SASEGT. With 7 bases removed from V and 3 bases from J, the gap between germline ends came to 22 bases. The CDR3 consists of 16 residues. The CDR3: CASKDIARTVVYEQYF. DNA for the CDR3: TGTGCCAGCAAAGACATAGCCCGGACCGTCGTCTACGAGCAGTACTTC.

This clonotype was counted many times. The CDR3, as DNA: TGTGCCAGCAGCAATGGGCTAGGCCAAGAGACCCAGTACTTC. Its protein is CASSNGLGQETQYF. The V and J genes are TRBV7-2 and TRBJ2-5, with D hard to call. This CDR3 comprises 14 residues. V was pared by 5 bases and J by 1 base, with 11 bases between. Germline CDR1 is SGHTA and CDR2 is FQGNSA.

This sequence joins TRBV6-2 or TRBV6-3 and TRBJ1-5; the match to TRBD1 covers 9 bases. The CDR3 totals 15 residues. Germline V lookup: CDR1 MNHEY, CDR2 SVGEGT. Losses at the gene ends were 0 bases for V and 7 bases for J; bases not matched to a gene: 4. As DNA, the CDR3 is TGTGCCAGCAGTTACTCAGGCACAGGGGGCCAGCCCCAGCATTTT. It is translated as CASSYSGTGGQPQHF.

This clonotype was counted many times. V usage is TRBV6-1 and J usage is TRBJ2-2; TRBD1 might be the D (6 bases). V gave up 3 bases and J gave up 0 bases, with 8 bases separating them. The CDR3 loop spans 15 amino acids. CDR1 and CDR2 (germline): MNHNS, SASEGT. This chain's CDR3 is CASSEGTPNTGELFF. The CDR3 nucleotides read TGTGCCAGCAGTGAGGGGACACCGAACACCGGGGAGCTGTTTTTT.

This chain links TRBV11-2 with TRBJ2-3; D remains ambiguous. CDR3 length: 13 residues. Germline CDR1 and CDR2: SGHAT and FQNNGV. V lost 0 bases, J lost 7 bases, and 8 bases lay in between. Written as DNA, the CDR3 is TGTGCCAGCAGCTTAGACCCGGAGCATACGCAGTATTTT. Translating it yields CASSLDPEHTQYF.

This clonotype was picked up many times. The chain joins TRBV5-1 to TRBJ2-3; TRBD2 matches 9 bases. Germline assignment: CDR1 SGHRS and CDR2 YFSETQ. Unmatched junction bases numbered 6, after V lost 4 bases and J lost 0 bases. The CDR3 is made up of 16 amino acids. The CDR3 is CASSAAGTSSTDTQYF. The CDR3 nucleotides are TGCGCCAGCAGCGCCGCCGGGACTAGCAGCACAGATACGCAGTATTTT.

This clonotype was observed many times. This chain joins TRBV2 and TRBJ1-4; possible D gene TRBD1, 5 bases. CDR1 is SNHLY, CDR2 FYNNEI, per germline. V was trimmed by 3 bases and J by 7 bases, leaving 15 bases between them. This CDR3 has 15 amino acids. The CDR3 region is CASSDGTGSGEKLFF. In DNA form, the CDR3 reads TGTGCCAGCAGTGATGGGACGGGGAGTGGTGAAAAACTGTTTTTT.

In its sample, this clonotype was seen many times. The V gene is TRBV20-1, the J gene TRBJ1-1; TRBD1 agrees at 8 bases. This CDR3 contains 13 residues. Germline CDR1 DFQATT, CDR2 SNEGSKA (reference sequence). The trim removed 5 bases at V and 1 base at J, leaving 3 bases unmatched. For the CDR3, the DNA is TGCAGTGCTCTTGGACAGGGGAACACTGAAGCTTTCTTT. Protein product: CSALGQGNTEAFF.

A single count supports this clonotype. J is TRBJ1-5 and V is TRBV6-2 or TRBV6-3; 9 nucleotides align to TRBD1. Germline trimming cut 5 bases from V and 4 bases from J; bases unmatched to any gene: 12. Germline assignment: CDR1 MNHEY and CDR2 SVGEGT. There are 17 residues in the CDR3. As DNA, the CDR3 is TGTGCCAGCAGTCGAGTAGGGGGACAGGGTTTAAATCAGCCCCAGCATTTT. Amino acids: CASSRVGGQGLNQPQHF.

The chain is built from TRBV28 and TRBJ1-6; 11 positions match TRBD1. In germline, CDR1 is MDHEN, CDR2 SYDVKM. V was pared by 6 bases and J by 9 bases, with 7 bases of the junction left unmatched. CDR3 size: 15 residues. The CDR3 reads CASRTPGTGGSPLHF. Here the CDR3 DNA reads TGTGCCAGCAGGACTCCCGGGACAGGGGGTTCACCCCTCCACTTT.

This clonotype was seen at least ten times. The chain carries TRBV3-1 and TRBJ2-2, with a possible D match to TRBD2 (6 bases). The CDR3 covers 14 residues. Germline CDR1 and CDR2: LGHDT and YNNKEL (reference sequence). The ends were cut back, 2 bases at V and 3 bases at J, with 7 bases in the middle. Here the CDR3 DNA reads TGTGCCAGCAGCCAAAGCGGGCACACCGGGGAGCTGTTTTTT. Translation: CASSQSGHTGELFF.

Many counts were recorded for this clonotype. This chain connects TRBV27 to TRBJ1-1; D gene uncertain. The germline V gene has CDR1 MNHEY and CDR2 SMNVEV (reference sequence). Trimming removed 8 bases from V and 0 bases from J, with 16 bases in between. This CDR3 comprises 15 residues. CDR3: CASRTAGRVNTEAFF. CDR3 in DNA: TGTGCCAGCCGCACCGCGGGTAGGGTGAACACTGAAGCTTTCTTT.

This clonotype came up many times. The rearrangement uses TRBV11-1 and TRBJ2-3; D gene ambiguous. Between the trimmed V and J ends, which lost 5 bases and 1 base, there was a span of 16 bases. The CDR3 extends over 16 amino acids. Germline V gene sequence: CDR1 SGHAT, CDR2 FQDESV (reference sequence). The CDR3 loop reads CASSPQPQPGTDTQYF. The CDR3 nucleotides are TGTGCCAGCAGCCCCCAGCCCCAGCCGGGCACAGATACGCAGTATTTT.

The sample holds many counts of this clonotype. This chain joins TRBV5-1 and TRBJ2-3, with D possibly TRBD1 on 6 matching bases. V dropped 4 bases and J dropped 1 base, with 13 bases sitting between them. Per germline, CDR1 SGHRS and CDR2 YFSETQ. CDR3 length equals 15 residues. The CDR3 loop reads CASSLQGVGTDTQYF. The CDR3 nucleotides are TGCGCCAGCAGCCTACAGGGCGTTGGCACAGATACGCAGTATTTT.